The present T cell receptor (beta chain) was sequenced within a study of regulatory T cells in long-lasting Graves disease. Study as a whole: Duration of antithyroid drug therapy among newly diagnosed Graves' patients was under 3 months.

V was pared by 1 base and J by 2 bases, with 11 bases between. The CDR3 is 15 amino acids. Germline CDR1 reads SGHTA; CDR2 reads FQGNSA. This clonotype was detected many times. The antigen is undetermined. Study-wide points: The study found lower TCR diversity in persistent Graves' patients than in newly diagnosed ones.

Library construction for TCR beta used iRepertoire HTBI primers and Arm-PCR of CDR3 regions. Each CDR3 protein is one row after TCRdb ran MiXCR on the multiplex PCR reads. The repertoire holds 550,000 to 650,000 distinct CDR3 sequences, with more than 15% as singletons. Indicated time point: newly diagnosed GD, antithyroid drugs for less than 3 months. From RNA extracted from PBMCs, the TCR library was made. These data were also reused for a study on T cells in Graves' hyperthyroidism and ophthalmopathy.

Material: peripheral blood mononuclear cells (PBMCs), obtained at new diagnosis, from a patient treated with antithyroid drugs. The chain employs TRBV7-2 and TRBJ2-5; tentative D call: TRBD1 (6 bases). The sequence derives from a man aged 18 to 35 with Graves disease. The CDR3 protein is CASSLVVTGQETQYF. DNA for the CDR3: TGTGCCAGCAGCTTAGTGGTGACAGGTCAAGAGACCCAGTACTTC.